Presented here are 8 T cell receptor beta chains from one specimen sequenced in a study of T cell repertoires in aging, cancer and after chemotherapy. Peripheral blood genomic DNA, not sorted cells or RNA, was the template. TRB rearrangements spanning V, D and J were amplified using mixed TRB-A/B primers. TCRdb processed the multiplex PCR reads anew with MiXCR; each CDR3 protein has one entry. The table lists 9,300 or so distinct CDR3 sequences, around 22% of them singletons. The specimen sequenced was blood. Receptors were obtained from a human donor with a blood cancer. The donor label of this sample is uncertain.

This clonotype counts as medium-sized. The germline gene is not matched at one end of the junction; a read error may be the cause. The chain is built from TRBV30 and TRBJ1-2; weak D call: TRBD1 (5 bases). CDR3 size: 11 residues. Germline V gene sequence: CDR1 GTSNPN, CDR2 SVGIG (reference sequence). CDR3: CAWSTLVGEDF. In DNA, the CDR3 is TGTGCCTGGAGTACTCTTGTAGGGGAAGACTTC. Together with reference TRBV30 and TRBJ1-2, the CDR3 gives the full variable domain: SQTIHQWPATLVQPVGSPLSLECTVEGTSNPNLYWYRQAAGRGLQLLFYSVGIGQISSEVPQNLSASRPQDRQFILSSKKLLLSDSGFYLCAWSTLVGEDFGSGTRLTVV.

The V call is TRBV5-6, the J call TRBJ2-5; 10 positions agree with TRBD1. The CDR3 length is 14 residues. Looked up from germline, CDR1 is SGHDT and CDR2 is YYEEEE. The ends lost 2 bases at V and 5 bases at J; junction bases unmatched: 3. The CDR3 sequence: CASSFDRGLETQYF. The CDR3 DNA follows: TGTGCCAGCAGCTTCGACAGGGGGCTTGAGACCCAGTACTTC.

This clonotype was seen at least ten times. The chain recombines TRBV7-2 with TRBJ2-1; maybe TRBD1 (6 bases). Trimming removed 1 base from V and 6 bases from J, with 7 bases in between. The CDR3 covers 13 residues. In germline, CDR1 is SGHTA, CDR2 FQGNSA. For the CDR3, the DNA is TGTGCCAGCAGCTTAGAGGGGGTCAATGAGCAGTTCTTC. Encoded protein: CASSLEGVNEQFF.

By share, this clonotype ranks as medium-sized. The V and J genes are TRBV29-1 and TRBJ2-1, with TRBD1 matching 8 bases. The CDR3 has 15 amino acids. Germline V gene sequence: CDR1 SQVTM, CDR2 ANQGSEA. V shed 0 bases and J 8 bases; nucleotides not matched to a gene: 9. In nucleotides, the CDR3 is TGCAGCGTTGAAGATCTACAGGGGGTTTACGATGAGCAGTTCTTC. Encoded protein: CSVEDLQGVYDEQFF.

This clonotype is judged medium-sized (0.01 to 0.1%). The chain couples TRBV6-5 to TRBJ2-7, with D possibly TRBD1 on 6 matching bases. The germline V gene has CDR1 MNHEY and CDR2 SVGAGI. The germline V and J ends were trimmed by 2 bases and 7 bases, with 33 bases remaining between them. The CDR3 runs to 20 residues. The CDR3 here is CASSYGGWKTGGLWSGEQYF. The CDR3 DNA reads TGTGCCAGCAGTTACGGAGGTTGGAAGACAGGCGGTTTGTGGTCTGGGGAGCAGTACTTC.

This clonotype was seen a handful of times. The CDR3 loop is CASSLAGGPYSYEQYF. CDR3 DNA: TGTGCCAGCAGTTTAGCGGGAGGACCCTACTCCTACGAGCAGTACTTC. The rearrangement uses TRBV6-6 and TRBJ2-7, with TRBD2 identical over 10 bases. With 4 bases clipped from V and 0 bases from J, the junction kept 6 bases outside the gene matches. Germline V gene sequence: CDR1 MNHNY, CDR2 SVGAGI (reference sequence). The length of the CDR3 is 16 residues.

This clonotype is termed medium-sized. The chain carries TRBV5-6 and TRBJ1-4; a weak D match, TRBD1 (5 bases). V was trimmed by 0 bases and J by 0 bases, leaving 9 bases between them. The CDR3 sequence is 16 residues long. From germline, CDR1 is SGHDT and CDR2 YYEEEE. CDR3 DNA: TGTGCCAGCAGCTTGGGTGGGACCGCAACTAATGAAAAACTGTTTTTT. Translated: CASSLGGTATNEKLFF.

This clonotype appeared a few times. This chain uses TRBV7-6 with TRBJ2-1, with 8 positions matching TRBD2. The ends lost 0 bases at V and 3 bases at J; junction bases unmatched: 19. The CDR3 consists of 21 residues. Looked up from germline, CDR1 is SGHVS and CDR2 is FNYEAQ. The CDR3 DNA reads TGTGCCAGCAGCTTAGCAGCCCCTCGACGGCGGGAGGCCTTGTACTACAATGAGCAGTTCTTC. It yields the protein CASSLAAPRRREALYYNEQFF.